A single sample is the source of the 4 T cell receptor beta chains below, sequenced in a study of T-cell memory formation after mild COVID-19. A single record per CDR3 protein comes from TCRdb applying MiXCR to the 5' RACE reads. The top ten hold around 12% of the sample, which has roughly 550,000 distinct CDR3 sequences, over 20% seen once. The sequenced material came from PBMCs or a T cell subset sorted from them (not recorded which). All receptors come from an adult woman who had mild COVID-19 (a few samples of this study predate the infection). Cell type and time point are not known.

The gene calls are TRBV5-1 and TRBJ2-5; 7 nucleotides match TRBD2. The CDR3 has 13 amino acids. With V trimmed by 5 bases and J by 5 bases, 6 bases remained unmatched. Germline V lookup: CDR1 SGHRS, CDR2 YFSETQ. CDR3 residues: CASRISGTETQYF. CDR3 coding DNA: TGCGCCAGCAGGATAAGCGGGACGGAGACCCAGTACTTC.

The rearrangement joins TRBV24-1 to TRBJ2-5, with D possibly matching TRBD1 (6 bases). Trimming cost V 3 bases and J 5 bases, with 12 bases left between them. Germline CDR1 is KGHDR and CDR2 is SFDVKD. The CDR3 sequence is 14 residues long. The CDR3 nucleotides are TGTGCCACCAGTGATCGACAGGTTTTGGAGACCCAGTACTTC. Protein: CATSDRQVLETQYF.

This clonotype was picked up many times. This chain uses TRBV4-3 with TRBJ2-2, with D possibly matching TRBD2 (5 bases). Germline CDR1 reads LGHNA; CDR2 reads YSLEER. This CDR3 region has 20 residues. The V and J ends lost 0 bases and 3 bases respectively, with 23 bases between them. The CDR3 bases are TGCGCCAGCAGCCAAGATCTCCTGTTGGACTCCAGAAAACACACCGGGGAGCTGTTTTTT. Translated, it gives CASSQDLLLDSRKHTGELFF.

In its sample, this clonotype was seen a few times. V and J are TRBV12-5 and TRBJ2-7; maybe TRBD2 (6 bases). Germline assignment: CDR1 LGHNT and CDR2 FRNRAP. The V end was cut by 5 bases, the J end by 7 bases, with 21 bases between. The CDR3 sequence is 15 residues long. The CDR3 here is CASGPGLTGGWEQYF. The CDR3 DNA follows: TGTGCTAGTGGTCCCGGACTAACGGGCGGTTGGGAGCAGTACTTC.